This TCR beta chain stems from a study of PD-1 blockade in classical Hodgkin lymphoma. On this clone: Its antigen remains unknown.

Overall study findings and caveats: Exclusion removed patients who began nivolumab under 1 year after ASCT. CD4+ TCR diversity, unlike CD8+, climbed significantly by C4D1.

The CDR3 is 11 amino acids. V dropped 7 bases and J dropped 5 bases, with 8 bases sitting between them. Germline CDR1 SNHLY, CDR2 FYNNEI. Every single patient, without exception, relapsed after autologous stem cell transplantation, and brentuximab vedotin exposure varied. Assay: immunoSEQ multiplex PCR; the TCRdb copy retains only in-frame clones and omits some. Of over 35,000 clones in the sample, approximately 80% are singletons; the top ten hold about a tenth. This clonotype was obtained from a human donor with classical Hodgkin lymphoma. The specimen was peripheral blood mononuclear cells (PBMCs), collected at baseline. This chain joins TRBV2 and TRBJ1-1; no reliable D call. CDR3 DNA sequence: TGTGCCAGCATCCCGAGGACTGAAGCTTTCTTT. Residues: CASIPRTEAFF.